A single sample gave rise to the 2 T cell receptor beta chains below, sequenced in a study of blood T cell repertoires in COVID-19. Measured with immunoSEQ multiplex PCR; TCRdb has only the in-frame clones, and not every one. The sample lists about 40,000 clones; 80% to 90% were seen once. The sequenced sample consisted of peripheral blood. The receptors shown here come from a human donor in a cohort sampled during active or convalescent COVID-19. The donor label of this sample is uncertain.

This clone was observed once. CDR3 coding DNA: TGTGCCAGCAGCTCTTACAGGGGTTATGGCTACACCTTC. Translating gives CASSSYRGYGYTF. The chain combines TRBV7-2 with TRBJ1-2; 7 nucleotides agree with TRBD1. The germline CDR1 and CDR2 sequences are SGHTA and FQGNSA. The CDR3 has 13 amino acids. Unmatched junction bases numbered 4, after V lost 4 bases and J lost 5 bases. The whole variable domain, filled in from reference TRBV7-2 and TRBJ1-2, reads GAGVSQSPSNKVTEKGKDVELRCDPISGHTALYWYRQSLGQGLEFLIYFQGNSAPDKSGLPSDRFSAERTGGSVSTLTIQRTQQEDSAVYLCASSSYRGYGYTFGSGTRLTVV.

V and J are TRBV7-2 and TRBJ2-2, with unresolved D. Germline assignment: CDR1 SGHTA and CDR2 FQGNSA. CDR3 length equals 16 residues. V shed 5 bases and J shed 1 base, with 14 bases lying between them. CDR3 coding DNA: TGTGCCAGCAGCACCCCTTTGGCTCGGAACACCGGGGAGCTGTTTTTT. Protein: CASSTPLARNTGELFF. Based on the CDR3 plus reference TRBV7-2 and TRBJ2-2, the full variable domain is GAGVSQSPSNKVTEKGKDVELRCDPISGHTALYWYRQSLGQGLEFLIYFQGNSAPDKSGLPSDRFSAERTGGSVSTLTIQRTQQEDSAVYLCASSTPLARNTGELFFGEGSRLTVL.